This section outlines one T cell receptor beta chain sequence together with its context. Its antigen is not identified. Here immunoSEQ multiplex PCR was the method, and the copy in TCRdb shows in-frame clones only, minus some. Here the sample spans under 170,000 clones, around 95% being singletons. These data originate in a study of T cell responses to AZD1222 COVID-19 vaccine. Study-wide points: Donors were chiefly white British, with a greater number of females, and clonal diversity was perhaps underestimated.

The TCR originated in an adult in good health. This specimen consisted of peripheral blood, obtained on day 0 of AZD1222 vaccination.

CDR3 residues: CASSLTDAGELFF. The CDR3 nucleotides are TGTGCCAGCAGTTTGACAGACGCCGGGGAGCTGTTTTTT. The chain links TRBV28 to TRBJ2-2; possibly TRBD1 for D (5 bases). Germline V gene lookup returns CDR1 MDHEN and CDR2 SYDVKM. V lost 3 bases to trimming and J lost 6 bases, with 8 bases between them. The CDR3 covers 13 residues.